These T cell receptor beta chains were read from a single sample in a study of cytomegalovirus exposure and HLA in healthy donors. Sequencing used immunoSEQ multiplex PCR; TCRdb keeps in-frame clones, though not all of them. Among over 150,000 clones, roughly 80% were seen once, and the ten largest hold 1.5% to 2%. The sequenced sample consisted of PBMCs. The receptors were gathered from a woman in her late teens or twenties in good health and CMV-seronegative. Both conserved end residues are part of each CDR3. Each record gives: J gene, V gene, CDR3 protein.

>TRBJ1-6|TRBV28
CASASGGNNSPLHF
>TRBJ2-7|TRBV14
CASSPFVGTDPYEQYF
>TRBJ2-7|TRBV25-1
CASSSIRDSYEQYF
>TRBJ1-1|TRBV7-9
CASSLGRRDSEAFF
>TRBJ1-1|TRBV19
CASSMGQLMNTEAFF
>TRBJ2-3|TRBV5-1
CASSQQGPTDTQYF
>TRBJ2-3|TRBV15
CATSPRGGVTDTQYF
>TRBJ2-7|TRBV2
CARSAGERYEQYF
>TRBJ2-1|TRBV18
CASSPPSGGARYNNEQFF
>-|TRBV7-2
CASSLEAGIDEQYF
>TRBJ2-1|TRBV9
CASSVGAGEGNEQFF
>TRBJ2-2|TRBV7-3
CASSLRGPNTGELFF
>TRBJ1-1|TRBV9
CASSGVGGNTEAFF
>TRBJ1-1|TRBV19
CASMRQPNTEAFF
>TRBJ1-1|TRBV30
CAWSWSGGAFF
>TRBJ2-5|TRBV1
CTSSQDRTQPQYF
>TRBJ2-5|TRBV18
CASSKGDGQLRETQYF
>TRBJ1-5|TRBV7-2
CASSLTGEQPQHF
>TRBJ2-3|TRBV30
CAWSVPGQSPDTQYF
>TRBJ2-3|TRBV28
CASRVSGASTDTQYF
>TRBJ1-5|TRBV9
CASSSGGMSNQPQHF
>TRBJ2-7|TRBV28
CASSFQSNGRWSYEQYF
>TRBJ1-5|TRBV6-5
CASSPRTGVNQPQHF
>TRBJ1-4|TRBV28
CASFARDRVNEKLFF
>TRBJ2-7|TRBV28
CASSPGQEFSYEQYF